Listed below are T cell receptor beta chains from one sample, sequenced in a study of tumor-infiltrating lymphocytes in primary liver carcinoma. TCRdb redid the calling of the multiplex PCR reads with MiXCR, one entry per CDR3 protein. The table includes 48,000 or so distinct CDR3 sequences, 70% to 80% detected once. The source material was liver tumor tissue from sampling region 3. The receptors were sampled from a middle-aged man with primary liver carcinoma and hepatitis B virus infection. Each CDR3 is given with its conserved first and last residue. Fields, in order: D gene, clone size, J gene, V gene, CDR3 protein, CDR3 DNA. A D gene is named only where the DNA matches it firmly. Only part of the rows carry a size: once, few, many, or a class if the clone is expanded.

D gene: TRBD2
clone size: -
J gene: TRBJ2-1
V gene: TRBV20-1
CDR3 protein: CSASTSGRISYNEQFF
CDR3 DNA: TGCAGTGCTTCGACTAGCGGGAGAATCAGCTACAATGAGCAGTTCTTC

D gene: -
clone size: once
J gene: TRBJ2-1
V gene: TRBV11-2
CDR3 protein: CASSLDPGTNKQFF
CDR3 DNA: TGTGCAAGCAGCTTAGACCCTGGGACCAATAAGCAGTTCTTC

D gene: -
clone size: -
J gene: TRBJ1-1
V gene: TRBV29-1
CDR3 protein: CSVRQALNTQAFF
CDR3 DNA: TGCAGCGTTCGACAGGCCCTTAACACTCAAGCTTTCTTT

D gene: -
clone size: -
J gene: TRBJ2-7
V gene: TRBV7-8
CDR3 protein: CTSSLGTDNYEQYF
CDR3 DNA: TGTACCAGCAGCTTAGGGACGGACAACTACGAGCAATACTTC

D gene: -
clone size: many
J gene: TRBJ1-3
V gene: TRBV12-3/TRBV12-4
CDR3 protein: CASSLLGAGNTIYF
CDR3 DNA: TGTGCCAGCAGCCTACTGGGAGCCGGAAACACCATATATTTT

D gene: -
clone size: -
J gene: TRBJ2-6
V gene: TRBV6-1
CDR3 protein: CASSEVRTEWSGAKVLTF
CDR3 DNA: TGTGCCAGCAGTGAAGTTAGGACGGAGTGGTCTGGGGCCAAGGTCCTGACTTTC

D gene: -
clone size: many
J gene: TRBJ2-7
V gene: TRBV5-1
CDR3 protein: CASSLGVGSYEQYF
CDR3 DNA: TGCGCCAGCAGCTTGGGGGTGGGGTCCTACGAGCAGTACTTC

D gene: -
clone size: -
J gene: TRBJ2-5
V gene: TRBV11-1
CDR3 protein: CASSQSQEIRYF
CDR3 DNA: TGTGCCAGCAGTCAGAGCCAAGAGATCCGGTACTTC

D gene: -
clone size: -
J gene: TRBJ2-7
V gene: TRBV7-8
CDR3 protein: CANSSHRGGEQYF
CDR3 DNA: TGTGCCAACAGCTCCCATAGGGGAGGAGAGCAGTACTTC

D gene: TRBD2
clone size: -
J gene: TRBJ2-1
V gene: TRBV6-5
CDR3 protein: CASSYFPSGTYVRFF
CDR3 DNA: TGTGCCAGCAGTTACTTCCCTAGCGGGACCTATGTGCGGTTCTTC

D gene: TRBD2
clone size: -
J gene: TRBJ2-3
V gene: TRBV11-2
CDR3 protein: CVNSLREVDTDTQYF
CDR3 DNA: TGTGTCAACAGCTTACGGGAGGTTGACACGGATACGCAGTACTTT

D gene: -
clone size: -
J gene: TRBJ1-1
V gene: TRBV6-2/TRBV6-3
CDR3 protein: CASSYYYRAEETEAFF
CDR3 DNA: TGTGCCAGCAGTTACTATTACCGGGCAGAAGAGACTGAAGCCTTCTTT

D gene: -
clone size: once
J gene: TRBJ2-2
V gene: TRBV11-2
CDR3 protein: CVGSSRRRRADTGELFF
CDR3 DNA: TGTGTCGGCAGCTCCCGAAGGAGGCGAGCGGACACCGGGGAGCTGTTTTTT

D gene: -
clone size: -
J gene: TRBJ2-1
V gene: TRBV12-3/TRBV12-4
CDR3 protein: CASSCRADNELFF
CDR3 DNA: TGTGCCAGCAGCTGTAGAGCGGACAATGAGCTGTTCTTC

D gene: -
clone size: once
J gene: TRBJ1-3
V gene: TRBV4-1
CDR3 protein: CASSLLPGLTNTIYF
CDR3 DNA: TGCGCCAGCAGCTTGCTTCCGGGACTTACGAACACCATATATTTT

D gene: TRBD1
clone size: -
J gene: TRBJ1-2
V gene: TRBV5-1
CDR3 protein: CASRGQGFDGYTF
CDR3 DNA: TGCGCCAGCAGGGGACAGGGCTTCGATGGCTACACCTTC

D gene: -
clone size: -
J gene: TRBJ2-7
V gene: TRBV11-2
CDR3 protein: CPSSLDFGIPSSYEQYF
CDR3 DNA: TGCCCCAGCAGCTTAGACTTCGGGATACCCAGCTCATACGAGCAGTACTTC

D gene: TRBD2
clone size: -
J gene: TRBJ2-3
V gene: TRBV6-6
CDR3 protein: CASSSPSGETQYF
CDR3 DNA: TGTGCCAGCAGTTCCCCTAGCGGCGAAACGCAGTATTTT

D gene: -
clone size: many
J gene: TRBJ2-7
V gene: TRBV4-2
CDR3 protein: CASSQAQSLYF
CDR3 DNA: TGTGCCAGCAGCCAAGCGCAGAGTCTGTACTTC

D gene: -
clone size: -
J gene: TRBJ2-1
V gene: TRBV29-1
CDR3 protein: CSVEGGGWAGGRSDEQFF
CDR3 DNA: TGTAGCGTTGAAGGGGGGGGTTGGGCAGGGGGCCGTTCCGATGAGCAGTTCTTC

D gene: -
clone size: -
J gene: TRBJ2-7
V gene: TRBV9
CDR3 protein: CASTPGLSSAYEQYF
CDR3 DNA: TGTGCCAGCACCCCGGGACTCTCATCAGCCTACGAGCAGTACTTC

D gene: -
clone size: -
J gene: TRBJ2-2
V gene: TRBV11-2
CDR3 protein: CASSLESYTGELFF
CDR3 DNA: TGTGCCAGCAGCTTAGAGAGTTACACCGGAGAGCTGTTTTTT

D gene: TRBD2
clone size: -
J gene: TRBJ2-3
V gene: TRBV12-3/TRBV12-4
CDR3 protein: CASSLGLAGVVPSAYTQYF
CDR3 DNA: TGTGCCAGCAGTTTGGGACTAGCGGGAGTTGTCCCCTCCGCATATACTCAGTATTTT

D gene: TRBD2
clone size: -
J gene: TRBJ2-7
V gene: TRBV29-1
CDR3 protein: CSVLSAGGAFYEQYF
CDR3 DNA: TGCAGCGTTTTGAGCGCGGGAGGTGCCTTCTACGAACAGTACTTC

D gene: TRBD2
clone size: -
J gene: TRBJ2-7
V gene: TRBV29-1
CDR3 protein: CNVDDLAGVSEQYF
CDR3 DNA: TGCAACGTTGATGACCTAGCGGGAGTCTCCGAACAGTACTTC

D gene: -
clone size: -
J gene: TRBJ2-5
V gene: TRBV30
CDR3 protein: CAWSLSGHEETQYF
CDR3 DNA: TGTGCCTGGAGCCTTTCCGGGCACGAAGAGACTCAGTACTTC

D gene: TRBD1
clone size: -
J gene: TRBJ2-7
V gene: TRBV4-2
CDR3 protein: CASSQGIPGQGAGEQYF
CDR3 DNA: TGCGCCAGCAGCCAAGGCATACCGGGACAGGGGGCGGGGGAGCAGTACTTC

D gene: -
clone size: -
J gene: TRBJ1-1
V gene: TRBV7-9
CDR3 protein: CASTTTAGDTEAFF
CDR3 DNA: TGTGCCAGCACCACCACCGCGGGTGACACTGAAGCTTTCTTT

D gene: -
clone size: -
J gene: TRBJ1-6
V gene: TRBV6-5
CDR3 protein: CASSADGSDSPLHF
CDR3 DNA: TGTGCCAGCAGTGCGGACGGTTCGGACTCACCTCTCCACTTT

D gene: TRBD2
clone size: many
J gene: TRBJ2-2
V gene: TRBV4-1
CDR3 protein: CASSAKREVRTGELFF
CDR3 DNA: TGCGCCAGCAGCGCCAAGCGGGAGGTTCGGACCGGGGAGCTGTTTTTT

D gene: TRBD2
clone size: -
J gene: TRBJ2-7
V gene: TRBV29-1
CDR3 protein: CSVAGTSGAERYF
CDR3 DNA: TGCAGCGTCGCCGGGACTAGCGGGGCCGAGCGATACTTC

D gene: -
clone size: -
J gene: TRBJ1-1
V gene: TRBV24-1
CDR3 protein: CATSDAARGETEAFF
CDR3 DNA: TGTGCCACCAGTGATGCGGCACGGGGTGAGACTGAAGCTTTCTTT

D gene: -
clone size: -
J gene: TRBJ2-7
V gene: TRBV29-1
CDR3 protein: CSVGEGSHEQYF
CDR3 DNA: -

D gene: -
clone size: -
J gene: TRBJ2-7
V gene: TRBV6-1
CDR3 protein: CASSRVGLGPYEQYF
CDR3 DNA: TGCGCCAGCAGTCGCGTAGGATTGGGGCCCTACGAGCAGTACTTC

D gene: TRBD2
clone size: -
J gene: TRBJ2-1
V gene: TRBV5-1
CDR3 protein: CAISLIAGGPANEQFF
CDR3 DNA: TGCGCCATCAGCTTGATAGCGGGAGGGCCGGCCAATGAGCAGTTCTTC

D gene: -
clone size: few
J gene: TRBJ1-1
V gene: TRBV2
CDR3 protein: CASSPGEGLAFF
CDR3 DNA: TGTGCCAGCAGTCCGGGCGAAGGCCTAGCTTTCTTT

D gene: -
clone size: -
J gene: TRBJ2-1
V gene: TRBV6-5
CDR3 protein: CASSYIGNNKQFF
CDR3 DNA: TGTGCCAGCAGTTACATTGGCAACAATAAGCAGTTCTTC

D gene: -
clone size: -
J gene: TRBJ1-2
V gene: TRBV29-1
CDR3 protein: CSASGRVVGCTF
CDR3 DNA: TGCAGCGCTTCGGGCAGGGTCGTTGGCTGCACCTTC

D gene: TRBD1
clone size: -
J gene: TRBJ2-7
V gene: TRBV12-3/TRBV12-4
CDR3 protein: CTGTHWDREFIGRQKGHEQYF
CDR3 DNA: TGTACCGGCACCCACTGGGACAGGGAATTTATAGGGCGGCAGAAGGGCCACGAGCAGTACTTC

D gene: -
clone size: many
J gene: TRBJ2-5
V gene: TRBV28
CDR3 protein: CASRAGWETQYF
CDR3 DNA: TGTGCCAGCAGAGCAGGGTGGGAGACCCAGTACTTC